This T cell receptor beta chain was identified in a study of beta chain features in type 1 diabetes. The length of the CDR3 is 15 residues. Germline-derived CDR1 and CDR2 are MDHEN and SYDVKM. Deletions cut 4 bases from V and 2 bases from J, with 12 bases between. Expressed TCRB transcripts were sequenced because the isolated RNA had all been reverse transcribed beforehand. The repertoire was sequenced with immunoSEQ multiplex PCR; TCRdb's copy has only in-frame clones and lacks some. The sample includes about 190,000 clones, around 8% of them seen just once. A word on this clone: The antigen is not known.

Findings and limits, study-wide: Shorter TCRB CDR3s, moderately but significantly so, marked every one of the four CD4+ subsets in Type 1 diabetes patients. Over-representation of high TCR-expressing cells was a possible consequence of cDNA sequencing. VDJ junctions in type 1 diabetes patients carried more deletions and fewer insertions.

The clonotype originates from a woman aged 40 to 55 with type 1 diabetes. The rearrangement joins TRBV28 to TRBJ1-5; D is undetermined. Sequencing used central memory CD4+ T cells from blood. The CDR3 protein is CASSSTDAGNQPQHF. CDR3 bases: TGTGCCAGCAGTTCAACTGATGCGGGCAATCAGCCCCAGCATTTT.